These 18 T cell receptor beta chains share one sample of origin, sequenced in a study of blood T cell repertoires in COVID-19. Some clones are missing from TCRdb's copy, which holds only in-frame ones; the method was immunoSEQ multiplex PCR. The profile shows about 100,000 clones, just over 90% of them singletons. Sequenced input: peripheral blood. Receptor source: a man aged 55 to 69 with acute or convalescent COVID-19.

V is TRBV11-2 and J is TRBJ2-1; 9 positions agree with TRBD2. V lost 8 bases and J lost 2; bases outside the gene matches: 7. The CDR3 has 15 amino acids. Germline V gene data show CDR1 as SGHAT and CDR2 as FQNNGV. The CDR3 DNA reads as TGTGCCAGCCGGGGGGAGCGGGAGGCCTACAATGAGCAGTTCTTC. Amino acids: CASRGEREAYNEQFF.

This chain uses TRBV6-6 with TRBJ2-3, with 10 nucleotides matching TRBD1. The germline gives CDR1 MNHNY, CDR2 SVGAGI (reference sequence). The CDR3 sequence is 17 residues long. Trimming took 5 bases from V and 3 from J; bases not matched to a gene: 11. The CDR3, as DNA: TGTGCCAGCAGTCAACACCGGACAGGGGGTAGGACAGATACGCAGTATTTT. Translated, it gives CASSQHRTGGRTDTQYF.

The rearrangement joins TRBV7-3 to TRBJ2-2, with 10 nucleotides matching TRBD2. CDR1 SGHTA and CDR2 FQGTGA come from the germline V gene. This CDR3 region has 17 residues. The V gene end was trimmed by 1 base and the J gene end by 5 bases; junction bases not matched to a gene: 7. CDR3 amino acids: CASSLRGPSGSTGELFF. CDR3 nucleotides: TGTGCCAGCAGCTTAAGGGGGCCTAGCGGGAGTACCGGGGAGCTGTTTTTT.

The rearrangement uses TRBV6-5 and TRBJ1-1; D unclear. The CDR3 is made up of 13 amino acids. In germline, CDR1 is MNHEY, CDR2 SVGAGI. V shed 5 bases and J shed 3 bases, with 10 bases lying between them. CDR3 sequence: CASSPPRDTEAFF. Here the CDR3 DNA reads TGTGCCAGCAGTCCCCCTCGGGACACTGAAGCTTTCTTT.

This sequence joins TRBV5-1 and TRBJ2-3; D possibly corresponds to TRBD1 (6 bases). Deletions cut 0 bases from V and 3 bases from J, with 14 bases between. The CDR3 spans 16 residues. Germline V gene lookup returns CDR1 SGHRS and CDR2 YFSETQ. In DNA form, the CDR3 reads TGCGCCAGCAGCTTGGGGGCAGGGGCAAGGACAGATACGCAGTATTTT. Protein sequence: CASSLGAGARTDTQYF. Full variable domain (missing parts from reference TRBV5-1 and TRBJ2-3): KAGVTQTPRYLIKTRGQQVTLSCSPISGHRSVSWYQQTPGQGLQFLFEYFSETQRNKGNFPGRFSGRQFSNSRSEMNVSTLELGDSALYLCASSLGAGARTDTQYFGPGTRLTVL.

The CDR3 bases are TGCAGCGTTGTTAGTTCGTCCGGTTTCTCCTATGGCTACACCTTC. It is translated as CSVVSSSGFSYGYTF. This chain uses TRBV29-1 with TRBJ1-2; D remains ambiguous. The CDR3 runs 15 residues. V shed 4 bases and J shed 4 bases, with 19 bases lying between them. The V gene's germline CDR1 is SQVTM and CDR2 ANQGSEA.

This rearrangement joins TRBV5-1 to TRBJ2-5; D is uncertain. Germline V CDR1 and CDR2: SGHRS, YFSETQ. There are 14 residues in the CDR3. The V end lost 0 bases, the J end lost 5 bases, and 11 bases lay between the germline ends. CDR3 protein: CASSLDTLRETQYF. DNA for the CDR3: TGCGCCAGCAGCTTGGACACACTGAGGGAGACCCAGTACTTC.

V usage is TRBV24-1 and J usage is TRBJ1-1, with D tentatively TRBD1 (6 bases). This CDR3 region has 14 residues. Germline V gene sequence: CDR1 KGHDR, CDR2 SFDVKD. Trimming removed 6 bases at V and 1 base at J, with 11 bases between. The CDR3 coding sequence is TGTGCCACCAGTCCCACAGGGAGGAACACTGAAGCTTTCTTT. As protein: CATSPTGRNTEAFF.

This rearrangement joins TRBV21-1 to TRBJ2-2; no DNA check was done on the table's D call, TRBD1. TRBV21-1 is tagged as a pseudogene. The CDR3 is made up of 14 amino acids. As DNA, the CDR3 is TGTGCCAGCAGCATACAGGGCCGGGCCGGGGAGCTGTTTTTT. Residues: CASSIQGRAGELFF.

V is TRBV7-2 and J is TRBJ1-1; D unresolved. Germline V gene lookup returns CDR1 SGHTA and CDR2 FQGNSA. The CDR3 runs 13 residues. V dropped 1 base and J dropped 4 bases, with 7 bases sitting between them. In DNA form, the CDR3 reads TGTGCCAGCAGCTTAGAATATAGCACTGAAGCTTTCTTT. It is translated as CASSLEYSTEAFF.

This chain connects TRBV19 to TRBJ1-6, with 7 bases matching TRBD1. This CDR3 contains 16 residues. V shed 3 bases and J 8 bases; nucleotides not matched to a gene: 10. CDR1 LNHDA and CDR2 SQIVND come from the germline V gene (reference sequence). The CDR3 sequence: CASSINPRQGHSPLHF. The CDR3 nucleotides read TGTGCCAGTAGTATTAACCCCCGACAGGGCCATTCACCCCTCCACTTT.

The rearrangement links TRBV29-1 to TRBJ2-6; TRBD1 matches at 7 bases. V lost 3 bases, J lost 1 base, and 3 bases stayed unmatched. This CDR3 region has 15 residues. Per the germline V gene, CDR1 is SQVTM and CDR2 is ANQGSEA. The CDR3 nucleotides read TGCAGCGTTGACTTGACAGGGTCTGGGGCCAACGTCCTGACTTTC. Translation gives CSVDLTGSGANVLTF. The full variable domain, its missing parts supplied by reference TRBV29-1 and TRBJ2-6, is SAVISQKPSRDICQRGTSLTIQCQVDSQVTMMFWYRQQPGQSLTLIATANQGSEATYESGFVIDKFPISRPNLTFSTLTVSNMSPEDSSIYLCSVDLTGSGANVLTFGAGSRLTVL.

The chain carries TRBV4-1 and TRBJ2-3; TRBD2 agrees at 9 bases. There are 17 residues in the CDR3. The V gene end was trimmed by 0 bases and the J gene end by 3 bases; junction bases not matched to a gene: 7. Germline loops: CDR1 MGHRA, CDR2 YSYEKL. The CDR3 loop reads CASSQESAGGVTDTQYF. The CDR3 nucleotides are TGCGCCAGCAGCCAAGAATCTGCGGGAGGGGTTACAGATACGCAGTATTTT.

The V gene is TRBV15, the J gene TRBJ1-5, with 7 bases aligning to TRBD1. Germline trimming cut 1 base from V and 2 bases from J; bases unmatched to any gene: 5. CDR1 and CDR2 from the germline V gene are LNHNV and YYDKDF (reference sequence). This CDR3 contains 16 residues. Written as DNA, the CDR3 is TGTGCCACCAGCAGAGGAAGAGACAGGGGCAATCAGCCCCAGCATTTT. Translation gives CATSRGRDRGNQPQHF.

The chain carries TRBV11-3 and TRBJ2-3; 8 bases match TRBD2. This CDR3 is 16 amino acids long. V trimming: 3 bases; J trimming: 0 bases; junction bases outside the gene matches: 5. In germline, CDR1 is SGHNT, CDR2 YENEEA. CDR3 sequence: CASSLILAASTDTQYF. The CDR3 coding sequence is TGTGCCAGCAGCTTGATACTAGCGGCGAGCACAGATACGCAGTATTTT.

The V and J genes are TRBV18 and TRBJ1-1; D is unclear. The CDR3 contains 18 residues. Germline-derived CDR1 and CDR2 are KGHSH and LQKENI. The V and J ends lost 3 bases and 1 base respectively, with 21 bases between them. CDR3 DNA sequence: TGTGCCAGCTCACCCGCGATCCCCTCGCAGAGACAGAACACTGAAGCTTTCTTT. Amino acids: CASSPAIPSQRQNTEAFF.

The CDR3 DNA follows: TGCAGCGTTGATGGCGGGATAGTCTACAATGAGCAGTTCTTC. This encodes CSVDGGIVYNEQFF. The rearrangement links TRBV29-1 to TRBJ2-1, with a possible D match to TRBD2 (6 bases). Trimming shortened V by 3 bases and J by 3 bases, and 12 bases separated the two germline ends. CDR1 SQVTM and CDR2 ANQGSEA come from the germline V gene. The CDR3 consists of 14 residues.

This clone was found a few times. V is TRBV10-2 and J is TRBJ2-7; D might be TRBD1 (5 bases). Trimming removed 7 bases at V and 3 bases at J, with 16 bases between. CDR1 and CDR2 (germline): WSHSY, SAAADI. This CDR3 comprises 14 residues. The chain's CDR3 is CASMYTGNLYEQYF. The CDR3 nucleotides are TGCGCCAGCATGTATACAGGCAATCTCTACGAGCAGTACTTC.